The 18 T cell receptor beta chains below were found in one sample sequenced in a study of memory CD4+ T cells and cytomegalovirus serostatus. Single viable CD3+CD4+CD8-CD45RO+ cells were sorted as the memory CD4+ T cells. The repertoire was sequenced with immunoSEQ multiplex PCR; TCRdb's copy has only in-frame clones and lacks some. This table holds 35,000 to 45,000 clones, 70% to 80% found once. What was sequenced was memory CD4+ T cells from blood. The receptors were gathered from an adult in good health and CMV-seropositive.

The rearrangement links TRBV7-2 to TRBJ2-5, with D possibly being TRBD1 (5 bases). Germline CDR1 and CDR2: SGHTA and FQGNSA. CDR3 length: 12 amino acids. Trimming left V 2 bases short and J 14 bases short, with 15 bases between. The CDR3 loop is CASSLNLGPSYF. The CDR3, as DNA: TGTGCCAGCAGCTTAAACCTGGGGCCGTCTTACTTC.

This chain uses TRBV28 with TRBJ2-1; a possible D gene is TRBD2 (6 bases). Germline V gives CDR1 MDHEN, CDR2 SYDVKM. The length of the CDR3 is 17 residues. Trimming left V 6 bases short and J 9 bases short, with 27 bases between. The CDR3 coding sequence is TGTGCCAGCAGCCAAACGAGGGGCGGGGTCGGGAACGGTGAGCAGTTCTTC. Protein sequence: CASSQTRGGVGNGEQFF.

The genes are TRBV7-2 and TRBJ1-2; D unclear. CDR3 size: 13 residues. With 3 bases removed from V and 8 bases from J, the gap between germline ends came to 13 bases. Germline V CDR1 and CDR2: SGHTA, FQGNSA. Written as DNA, the CDR3 is TGTGCCAGCAGCTTCGGAGGCTCTTTGGGCTACACCTTC. It is translated as CASSFGGSLGYTF.

CDR3 in amino acids: CASSYGPTDGEQFF. The CDR3 DNA reads TGTGCCAGCAGCTACGGACCGACGGACGGTGAGCAGTTCTTC. The chain is built from TRBV25-1 and TRBJ2-1, with D unresolved. The CDR3 has 14 residues. From germline, CDR1 is MGHDK and CDR2 SYGVNS. V was pared by 6 bases and J by 9 bases, with 18 bases between.

This clone was counted between two and nine times. The chain combines TRBV5-1 with TRBJ2-6; D tentatively reads TRBD1 or TRBD2 (5 bases each). The ends were cut back, 5 bases at V and 0 bases at J, with 24 bases in the middle. CDR3 length equals 20 residues. Per germline, CDR1 SGHRS and CDR2 YFSETQ. The CDR3 nucleotides read TGCGCCAGCAGGGATAGGGACGGTGATCCTATCACCTCTGGGGCCAACGTCCTGACTTTC. Its translation is CASRDRDGDPITSGANVLTF.

The V gene is TRBV6-5, the J gene TRBJ2-5; possible D gene TRBD2, 5 bases. Trimming removed 6 bases at V and 1 base at J, with 15 bases between. The germline CDR1 and CDR2 sequences are MNHEY and SVGAGI. The CDR3 extends over 15 amino acids. CDR3 amino acids: CASSRSGGSQETQYF. CDR3 sequence (DNA): TGTGCCAGCAGCCGCAGTGGCGGGTCCCAAGAGACCCAGTACTTC.

The J gene is TRBJ2-4, the V gene TRBV6-5; D ambiguous. Germline lookup yields CDR1 MNHEY and CDR2 SVGAGI. The CDR3 sequence is 12 residues long. V was pared by 6 bases and J by 3 bases, with 6 bases between. Written as DNA, the CDR3 is TGTGCCAGCAGGAGCTACAAAAACATTCAGTACTTC. Amino acids: CASRSYKNIQYF.

This chain uses TRBV7-9 with TRBJ1-2, with D tentatively TRBD1 (5 bases). The CDR3 consists of 15 residues. V was pared by 2 bases and J by 5 bases, with 15 bases between. Germline V gene sequence: CDR1 SEHNR, CDR2 FQNEAQ (reference sequence). The CDR3 nucleotides are TGTGCCAGCAGCTTAAGCCCCACGGGGGATTATGGCTACACCTTC. As protein: CASSLSPTGDYGYTF.

The chain has TRBV7-2 and TRBJ1-1, with 7 bases fitting TRBD1. From germline, CDR1 is SGHTA and CDR2 FQGNSA. CDR3 length equals 16 residues. Losses at the gene ends were 6 bases for V and 0 bases for J; bases not matched to a gene: 10. The CDR3: CASSSLQGFMNTEAFF. In nucleotides, the CDR3 is TGTGCCAGCAGTTCCTTACAGGGGTTTATGAACACTGAAGCTTTCTTT.

This clone was recorded a few times. This rearrangement joins TRBV7-9 to TRBJ1-3, with 7 bases matching TRBD1. CDR1 and CDR2 from the germline V gene are SEHNR and FQNEAQ (reference sequence). V gave up 6 bases and J gave up 7 bases; unmatched junction bases: 18. The CDR3 consists of 17 residues. The CDR3 here is CASRTTGARAVRNTIYF. CDR3 DNA sequence: TGTGCCAGCAGAACCACAGGGGCGCGGGCCGTTCGGAACACCATATATTTT.

The chain employs TRBV5-1 and TRBJ2-1; D possibly corresponds to TRBD1 (5 bases). Trimming pared 0 bases from V and 1 base from J, leaving 5 bases between. The CDR3 runs 14 residues. Germline loops: CDR1 SGHRS, CDR2 YFSETQ. The CDR3 nucleotides are TGCGCCAGCAGCTTGGGACAGTCCTACAATGAGCAGTTCTTC. It codes for CASSLGQSYNEQFF.

This clone was seen just once. V usage is TRBV7-8 and J usage is TRBJ2-1, with TRBD2 identical over 7 bases. CDR1 is SGHVS, CDR2 FQNEAQ, per germline. The CDR3 is 16 amino acids. The V segment lost 5 bases and the J segment 0 bases; nucleotides outside the gene matches: 7. The CDR3 region is CASSKLARGSYNEQFF. CDR3 nucleotide sequence: TGTGCCAGCAGCAAACTAGCGCGCGGCTCCTACAATGAGCAGTTCTTC.

This clone is classed as medium-sized (0.01 to 0.1%). V usage is TRBV5-5 and J usage is TRBJ2-1; D perhaps matches TRBD2 (5 bases). V lost 4 bases to trimming and J lost 7 bases, with 21 bases between them. The CDR3 contains 16 residues. CDR1 and CDR2 (germline): SGHKS, YYEKEE (reference sequence). CDR3 amino acids: CASSLGIRGKGNEQFF. The CDR3, as DNA: TGTGCCAGCAGCCTCGGTATACGGGGAAAGGGAAATGAGCAGTTCTTC.

The chain's CDR3 is CASSPRGSAGYTF. Here the CDR3 DNA reads TGTGCCAGCAGCCCCAGGGGGTCCGCTGGCTACACCTTC. The chain couples TRBV5-6 to TRBJ1-2, with 7 bases identical to TRBD1. The CDR3 has 13 amino acids. CDR1 SGHDT and CDR2 YYEEEE come from the germline V gene. V shed 4 bases, J shed 7 bases, and the junction held 7 bases outside the gene matches. Based on the CDR3 plus reference TRBV5-6 and TRBJ1-2, the full variable domain is DAGVTQSPTHLIKTRGQQVTLRCSPKSGHDTVSWYQQALGQGPQFIFQYYEEEERQRGNFPDRFSGHQFPNYSSELNVNALLLGDSALYLCASSPRGSAGYTFGSGTRLTVV.

This clone was seen only once. V is TRBV7-2 and J is TRBJ2-3; D not certain. Germline CDR1 is SGHTA and CDR2 is FQGNSA. The CDR3 has 12 amino acids. Deletions cut 4 bases from V and 0 bases from J, with 2 bases between. The CDR3 loop is CASSYSTDTQYF. In DNA, the CDR3 is TGTGCCAGCAGCTACAGCACAGATACGCAGTATTTT.

The chain is built from TRBV5-4 and TRBJ2-7; possible D gene TRBD1, 6 bases. CDR3 length: 15 amino acids. V shed 4 bases and J shed 5 bases, with 19 bases lying between them. Per the germline V gene, CDR1 is SGHNT and CDR2 is YYREEE (reference sequence). For the CDR3, the DNA is TGTGCCAGCAGCACCCAGTTGGCAGGGGTCCACGAGCAGTACTTC. Translated: CASSTQLAGVHEQYF.

In the case of this clone: Relative to the germline gene, one junction end is altered; a read error may explain this. The rearrangement uses TRBV7-7 and TRBJ2-1; perhaps TRBD2 as D (5 bases). The CDR3 runs to 13 residues. Germline CDR1 is SSHAT and CDR2 is FNYEAQ (reference sequence). CDR3 amino acids: CASSQTTGNEQFF. DNA for the CDR3: TGTGCTAGCAGCCAGACTACCGGCAATGAGCAGTTCTTC.

The chain has TRBV7-2 and TRBJ2-3, with D unresolved. Germline V gene lookup returns CDR1 SGHTA and CDR2 FQGNSA. This CDR3 is built from 14 residues. Trimming shortened V by 1 base and J by 6 bases, and 11 bases separated the two germline ends. In DNA, the CDR3 is TGTGCCAGCAGCTTAGAGTGGAGTCCCGATACGCAGTATTTT. This gives the protein CASSLEWSPDTQYF.